A selection of T cell receptor beta chains follows, all from one sample in a study of PD-L1 blockade in urothelial cancer. Profiled with immunoSEQ multiplex PCR; TCRdb holds only in-frame clones, not every one. The sample shows under 55,000 clones, nearly 90% of them seen only once. This specimen consisted of PBMCs, obtained around atezolizumab (anti-PD-L1) treatment. The receptors shown here come from a donor aged 40 or over with urothelial cancer. The CDR3 runs from the conserved cysteine through the conserved F or W. A D gene is named only where the DNA matches it firmly. A clone size is listed for some rows: how often the clone was seen (once, few, many), or a class if it is expanded.

V gene	D gene	clone size	J gene	CDR3 DNA	CDR3 protein
TRBV7-2	.	once	TRBJ2-3	TGTGCCAGCAGCACAGAACCTTACACCACAGATACGCAGTATTTT	CASSTEPYTTDTQYF
TRBV10-3	.	.	TRBJ2-1	TGTGCCATCAGTGACCCCGCCCGGAATGAGCAGTTCTTC	CAISDPARNEQFF
TRBV6-5	.	.	TRBJ2-7	TGTGCCAGCAGTTACTCGGGTAAGGGTGGCGGGTCCGAGCAGTACTTC	CASSYSGKGGGSEQYF
TRBV7-2	.	.	TRBJ1-2	TGTGCCAGCAGCTTAGTCGGGGCGGGGGGGAACTATGGCTACACCTTC	CASSLVGAGGNYGYTF
TRBV4-1	.	.	TRBJ1-5	TGCGCCAGCAGCCAAGATGGAGGGCTGGGCAATCAGCCCCAGCATTTT	CASSQDGGLGNQPQHF
TRBV11-2	TRBD1	.	TRBJ2-5	TGTGCCAGCAGCTCAGGGTGGGGACAGCCACAAGAGACCCAGTACTTC	CASSSGWGQPQETQYF
TRBV18	TRBD2	.	TRBJ2-7	TGTGCCAGCTCAGGGCGGGAGGACACCTACGAGCAGTACTTC	CASSGREDTYEQYF
TRBV4-1	TRBD2	.	TRBJ2-3	TGCGCCAGCAGCCAAGTTGAGGCTAGCGGAAGCACAGATACGCAGTATTTT	CASSQVEASGSTDTQYF
TRBV28	TRBD1	.	TRBJ2-1	TGTGCCAGCAGTTTCCGACTAGGACAGGGCAATGAGCAGTTCTTC	CASSFRLGQGNEQFF
TRBV18	TRBD2	.	TRBJ2-7	TGTGCCAGCTCACGCCGGGAGGGCCCCTACGAGCAGTACTTC	CASSRREGPYEQYF
TRBV2	TRBD1	once	TRBJ2-7	TGTGCCAGCACCCGGGACAGCGACGAGCAGTACTTC	CASTRDSDEQYF
TRBV18	.	.	TRBJ1-1	TGTGCCAGCTCACCCCGGGTGACAGACAACACTGAAGCTTTCTTT	CASSPRVTDNTEAFF
TRBV4-2	TRBD1	.	TRBJ2-7	TGTGCCAGCAGCCAAGACGGGACAGGGGGCGAGCAGTACTTC	CASSQDGTGGEQYF
TRBV27	TRBD2	.	TRBJ2-7	TGTGCCAGCAGTTTATCTTACCTAGCGGGAAACTACGAGCAGTACTTC	CASSLSYLAGNYEQYF
TRBV9	TRBD1	.	TRBJ2-7	TGTGCCAGCAGCGTAGGGGGACAGGGTGCCTACGAGCAGTACTTC	CASSVGGQGAYEQYF
TRBV11-3	.	.	TRBJ2-1	TGTGCCAGCAGCTCGGGAGCCCCGGGGGAGCAGTTCTTC	CASSSGAPGEQFF
TRBV15	TRBD2	.	TRBJ2-1	TGTGCCACCAGCAGGGCGGGAGGGCCTGTCGGTGAGCAGTTCTTC	CATSRAGGPVGEQFF
TRBV5-6	.	.	TRBJ2-7	TGTGCCAGCAGCCCCGGGACACCGACGATTTTAGGCTACGAGCAGTACTTC	CASSPGTPTILGYEQYF
TRBV18	TRBD2	.	TRBJ2-7	TGTGCCAGCTCACCGGGACTAGCGGGGACCTACGAGCAGTACTTC	CASSPGLAGTYEQYF
TRBV10-3	.	few	TRBJ1-1	TGTGCCGTAGGAGGGGTCACGGGGACTGAAGCTTTCTTT	CAVGGVTGTEAFF
TRBV6-5	TRBD2	.	TRBJ2-1	TGTGCCACCTGGGCGGGAGGGGCCCGGAAGCAGTTCTTC	CATWAGGARKQFF
TRBV6-5	TRBD1	.	TRBJ1-2	TGTGCCAGCAGTTACTCGGGGACAGAACCTAACTATGGCTACACCTTC	CASSYSGTEPNYGYTF
TRBV27	TRBD2	.	TRBJ2-5	TGTGCCAGCACCCCGACTAGCGGGGCGACCCAGTACTTC	CASTPTSGATQYF
TRBV2	TRBD2	.	TRBJ2-5	TGTGCCAGCAGTCTCCTAGCGGGAGGGCAAGAGACCCAGTACTTC	CASSLLAGGQETQYF
TRBV29-1	.	.	TRBJ1-1	TGCAGCGGGACAGAGTTCATGAACACTGAAGCTTTCTTT	CSGTEFMNTEAFF
TRBV9	TRBD2	.	TRBJ2-2	TGTGCCAGCAGCGCGGGACTAGCTTCCGGGGAGCTGTTTTTT	CASSAGLASGELFF
TRBV28	.	.	TRBJ1-5	TGTGCCAGCAGTTTCTCCCCCCAGGGATTTCTACAGCCCCAGCATTTT	CASSFSPQGFLQPQHF
TRBV6-5	.	.	TRBJ2-5	TGTGCCAGCAGGCGCGGACAGCCACAAGAGACCCAGTACTTC	CASRRGQPQETQYF
TRBV14	.	once	TRBJ1-3	TGTGCCAGCAGCAGGAGGGACCTCCGCTCTGGAAACACCATATATTTT	CASSRRDLRSGNTIYF
TRBV19	TRBD1	.	TRBJ1-5	TGTGCCAGTAGTACCAGACAGGGGGCGGGTCAGCCCCAGCATTTT	CASSTRQGAGQPQHF
TRBV14	TRBD2	.	TRBJ2-5	TGTGCCAGCAGCCAGACAGCCCCGGGACTAGCCGCAGAGACCCAGTACTTC	CASSQTAPGLAAETQYF
TRBV27	TRBD2	.	TRBJ2-5	TGTGCCAGCAGACTAGCGGGAGGGGAGACCCAGTACTTC	CASRLAGGETQYF
TRBV6-1	.	.	TRBJ2-5	TGTGCCAGCACCCGGGACACCCTCGGGGCCCAGTACTTC	CASTRDTLGAQYF
TRBV6-5	.	.	TRBJ2-7	TGTGCCAGCAGCACCCCTATTGCATACGAGCAGTACTTC	CASSTPIAYEQYF
TRBV14	TRBD1	.	TRBJ1-4	TGTGCCAGCAGCCGCGGGACAGGGACTAATGAAAAACTGTTTTTT	CASSRGTGTNEKLFF
TRBV7-6	.	.	TRBJ1-4	TGTGCCAGCAGCTTAGGGCCACAGGGCAACGAAAAACTGTTTTTT	CASSLGPQGNEKLFF
TRBV6-5	.	.	TRBJ1-1	TGTGCCAGCAGTTACTCGCCATCGGCCAGCCCCCGGGGAGCTTTCTTT	CASSYSPSASPRGAFF
TRBV7-3	TRBD1	once	TRBJ2-1	TGTGCCAGCAGCTTAAAGGTGACAGGGAAGGTTGAGCAGTTCTTC	CASSLKVTGKVEQFF
TRBV27	TRBD2	.	TRBJ2-1	TGTGCCAGCAGGGCCATAGCGGGAGGAGGGCGGAATGAGCAGTTCTTC	CASRAIAGGGRNEQFF
TRBV4-3	.	.	TRBJ1-5	TGCGCCAGCAGCCAAGATGGGGCCAATCAGCCCCAGCATTTT	CASSQDGANQPQHF
TRBV7-2	TRBD2	few	TRBJ2-1	TGTGCCAGCAAAACGGCTAGCGGGAGAAGCTCCTACAATGAGCAGTTCTTC	CASKTASGRSSYNEQFF